A single sample is the source of the 20 T cell receptor beta chains below, sequenced in a study of T cell responses to AZD1222 COVID-19 vaccine. Only in-frame clones appear in the TCRdb table, and some are missing; sequencing was by immunoSEQ multiplex PCR. The sample includes roughly 150,000 clones, roughly 92% seen only once; the top ten take roughly 1.6%. The specimen was peripheral blood, collected on day 0 of AZD1222 vaccination. The receptors were sampled from an adult in good health.

The V and J genes are TRBV6-5 and TRBJ1-1; unclear D gene. The germline V gene encodes CDR1 MNHEY and CDR2 SVGAGI. Trimming shortened V by 7 bases and J by 0 bases, and 9 bases separated the two germline ends. This CDR3 region has 13 residues. DNA for the CDR3: TGTGCCAGCACCACACCGTTGAACACTGAAGCTTTCTTT. The encoded protein is CASTTPLNTEAFF.

The chain links TRBV2 to TRBJ1-5, with D perhaps matching TRBD1 (5 bases). V lost 1 base and J lost 1, with 8 bases in between. Germline CDR1 is SNHLY and CDR2 is FYNNEI. The CDR3 contains 15 residues. The CDR3 sequence is CASSEDGGSNQPQHF. In DNA form, the CDR3 reads TGTGCCAGCAGTGAAGACGGGGGGAGCAATCAGCCCCAGCATTTT.

This chain connects TRBV3-1 (or the pseudogene TRBV3-2) to TRBJ2-5; the D is unclear. Per germline, CDR1 LGHDT and CDR2 YNNKEL (reference sequence). The CDR3 spans 15 residues. V was pared by 1 base and J by 3 bases, with 12 bases between. DNA for the CDR3: TGTGCCAGCAGCCAAGGCATCAGCGCCGAAGAGACCCAGTACTTC. Amino acids: CASSQGISAEETQYF.

This chain joins TRBV27 and TRBJ2-7; no clear D gene. Germline V gene lookup returns CDR1 MNHEY and CDR2 SMNVEV (reference sequence). This CDR3 spans 14 amino acids. Trimming cost V 5 bases and J 3 bases, with 14 bases left between them. This CDR3 is CASSRPGSVYEQYF. Written as DNA, the CDR3 is TGTGCCAGCAGTCGCCCCGGGTCGGTCTACGAGCAGTACTTC.

The chain employs TRBV10-2 and TRBJ2-7, with 7 bases identical to TRBD2. V shed 7 bases, J shed 3 bases, and the junction held 6 bases outside the gene matches. This CDR3 is 13 amino acids long. The germline gives CDR1 WSHSY, CDR2 SAAADI. For the CDR3, the DNA is TGCGCCAGCAACCAGGCTAGCGGCTACGAGCAGTACTTC. Translated, it gives CASNQASGYEQYF.

This rearrangement joins TRBV30 to TRBJ1-2, with 9 positions matching TRBD1. Germline V gene sequence: CDR1 GTSNPN, CDR2 SVGIG (reference sequence). Unmatched junction bases numbered 5, after V lost 0 bases and J lost 6 bases. This CDR3 has 14 amino acids. CDR3 protein: CAWSVGTGRDGYTF. CDR3 bases: TGTGCCTGGAGTGTCGGGACAGGGCGGGATGGCTACACCTTC.

This chain links TRBV5-5 with TRBJ1-1, with D possibly TRBD1 on 6 matching bases. Germline assignment: CDR1 SGHKS and CDR2 YYEKEE (reference sequence). This CDR3 has 15 residues. Trimming stripped 0 bases from V and 11 bases from J, with 20 bases between. The CDR3 here is CASSLEVLVGQGAFF. The DNA of the CDR3 is TGTGCCAGCAGCTTGGAGGTGTTGGTGGGGCAGGGGGCTTTCTTT.

The chain recombines TRBV6-1 with TRBJ1-5; a possible D gene is TRBD1 (6 bases). Between the trimmed V and J ends, which lost 1 base and 5 bases, there was a span of 15 bases. This CDR3 has 16 residues. Germline V gives CDR1 MNHNS, CDR2 SASEGT. The CDR3 bases are TGTGCCAGCAGTGAAGAAGAACAGGGAGGCGATCAGCCCCAGCATTTT. It encodes CASSEEEQGGDQPQHF.

V is TRBV19 and J is TRBJ1-1; D is undetermined. The CDR3 totals 14 residues. V shed 4 bases and J shed 4 bases, with 13 bases lying between them. Germline CDR1 is LNHDA and CDR2 is SQIVND (reference sequence). CDR3 in DNA: TGTGCCAGTAGTACCCTATATGGGTCCACTGAAGCTTTCTTT. This codes for CASSTLYGSTEAFF.

The chain links TRBV3-1 (or the pseudogene TRBV3-2) to TRBJ2-1, with D maybe TRBD2 (6 bases). The CDR3 contains 15 residues. V shed 2 bases and J shed 6 bases, with 14 bases lying between them. Germline CDR1 reads LGHDT; CDR2 reads YNNKEL (reference sequence). In nucleotides, the CDR3 is TGTGCCAGCAGCCAAAGGATTACGGGGGTCAATGAGCAGTTCTTC. It encodes CASSQRITGVNEQFF.

The rearrangement uses TRBV30 and TRBJ1-3, with 11 positions matching TRBD1. The germline V gene encodes CDR1 GTSNPN and CDR2 SVGIG (reference sequence). The CDR3 totals 18 residues. Trimming removed 2 bases from V and 0 bases from J; junction bases left unmatched: 9. The CDR3 reads CAWSRDRGIRSSGNTIYF. Written as DNA, the CDR3 is TGTGCCTGGAGTCGGGACAGGGGGATTAGGAGCTCTGGAAACACCATATATTTT.

This clone was observed once. This sequence joins TRBV6-5 and TRBJ1-4; D remains unclear. The CDR3 runs 14 residues. With 6 bases removed from V and 7 bases from J, the gap between germline ends came to 15 bases. The germline V gene encodes CDR1 MNHEY and CDR2 SVGAGI. The CDR3 sequence: CASRINPWGEKLFF. Here the CDR3 DNA reads TGTGCCAGCAGAATAAACCCCTGGGGTGAAAAACTGTTTTTT.

This clone was counted a single time. CDR3 sequence reads: CATSMGQTTYEQYF. CDR3 sequence (DNA): TGTGCCACCAGCATGGGACAGACGACCTACGAGCAGTACTTC. The rearrangement links TRBV15 to TRBJ2-7, with 7 nucleotides matching TRBD1. Losses at the gene ends were 4 bases for V and 2 bases for J; bases not matched to a gene: 5. CDR3 length: 14 residues. The germline gives CDR1 LNHNV, CDR2 YYDKDF (reference sequence).

J is TRBJ1-5 and V is TRBV24-1; D may be TRBD1 (5 bases). Germline CDR1 KGHDR, CDR2 SFDVKD. V lost 2 bases, J lost 6 bases, and 16 bases lay in between. The CDR3 runs to 16 residues. As DNA, the CDR3 is TGTGCCACCAGTGATTGCCGGGACCTAAATAGTCAGCCCCAGCATTTT. This encodes CATSDCRDLNSQPQHF.

The rearrangement links TRBV6-5 to TRBJ1-1, with D tentatively TRBD1 (6 bases). The CDR3 consists of 14 residues. Trimming left V 7 bases short and J 1 base short, with 13 bases between. The V gene's germline CDR1 is MNHEY and CDR2 SVGAGI. The CDR3 nucleotides are TGTGCCAGCACCCCTTTGGGGGCGAACACTGAAGCTTTCTTT. This translates into CASTPLGANTEAFF.

The chain links TRBV19 to TRBJ1-2; weak D call: TRBD1 (5 bases). Germline V lookup: CDR1 LNHDA, CDR2 SQIVND (reference sequence). Trimming shortened V by 8 bases and J by 4 bases, and 11 bases separated the two germline ends. The CDR3 is 12 residues long. DNA of the CDR3: TGTGCCAGTGGGGGTAGAGGCTATGGCTACACCTTC. Translation gives CASGGRGYGYTF.

For the CDR3, the DNA is TGTGCCAGCAGCTTAGGCAGGTTTGAAGAGACCCAGTACTTC. Amino acid sequence: CASSLGRFEETQYF. This chain uses TRBV11-3 with TRBJ2-5; no firm D call. Germline V gives CDR1 SGHNT, CDR2 YENEEA. Trimming removed 1 base from V and 3 bases from J, with 9 bases in between. The CDR3 is 14 residues long.

The chain carries TRBV5-1 and TRBJ2-1, with a weak D call TRBD2 (6 bases). Germline CDR1 reads SGHRS; CDR2 reads YFSETQ. The CDR3 contains 14 residues. V shed 2 bases and J shed 5 bases, with 11 bases lying between them. The CDR3: CASSFSGDNNEQFF. The CDR3 bases are TGCGCCAGCAGCTTCTCGGGAGACAACAATGAGCAGTTCTTC.

CDR3 in DNA: TGTGCCAGCAGTTCGACAGACCAGAGCTCCTACGAGCAGTACTTC. Protein sequence: CASSSTDQSSYEQYF. The rearrangement joins TRBV27 to TRBJ2-7; a possible D gene is TRBD1 (5 bases). Trimming took off 4 bases at V and 0 bases at J, with 13 bases between the two ends. This CDR3 contains 15 residues. Germline assignment: CDR1 MNHEY and CDR2 SMNVEV (reference sequence).

The rearrangement joins TRBV29-1 to TRBJ1-1, with TRBD1 matching 7 bases. The CDR3 extends over 12 amino acids. The V gene end was trimmed by 7 bases and the J gene end by 4 bases; junction bases not matched to a gene: 6. Germline loops: CDR1 SQVTM, CDR2 ANQGSEA. CDR3 DNA: TGCAGCGCCGACAGGGATGGCACTGAAGCTTTCTTT. Protein sequence: CSADRDGTEAFF.